This T cell receptor beta chain was identified during a study of shared clonotypes between healthy human individuals. Some clones are missing from TCRdb's copy, which holds only in-frame ones; the method was immunoSEQ multiplex PCR. The table shows over 300,000 clones, with over 75% occurring only once. Germline V CDR1 and CDR2: SGHNT, YYREEE (reference sequence). The CDR3 spans 12 residues. Trimming shortened V by 1 base and J by 9 bases, and 9 bases separated the two germline ends. The sequence came from a man younger than 35 in good health. Material for sequencing was memory CD8+ T cells sorted from blood. The subset is: CD45RO+ cells pooled with CCR7-negative TemRA cells. This sequence joins TRBV5-4 and TRBJ2-3; D might be TRBD1 (5 bases). CDR3 sequence: CASSLWQGTQYF. DNA of the CDR3: TGTGCCAGCAGCTTGTGGCAGGGAACGCAGTATTTT.